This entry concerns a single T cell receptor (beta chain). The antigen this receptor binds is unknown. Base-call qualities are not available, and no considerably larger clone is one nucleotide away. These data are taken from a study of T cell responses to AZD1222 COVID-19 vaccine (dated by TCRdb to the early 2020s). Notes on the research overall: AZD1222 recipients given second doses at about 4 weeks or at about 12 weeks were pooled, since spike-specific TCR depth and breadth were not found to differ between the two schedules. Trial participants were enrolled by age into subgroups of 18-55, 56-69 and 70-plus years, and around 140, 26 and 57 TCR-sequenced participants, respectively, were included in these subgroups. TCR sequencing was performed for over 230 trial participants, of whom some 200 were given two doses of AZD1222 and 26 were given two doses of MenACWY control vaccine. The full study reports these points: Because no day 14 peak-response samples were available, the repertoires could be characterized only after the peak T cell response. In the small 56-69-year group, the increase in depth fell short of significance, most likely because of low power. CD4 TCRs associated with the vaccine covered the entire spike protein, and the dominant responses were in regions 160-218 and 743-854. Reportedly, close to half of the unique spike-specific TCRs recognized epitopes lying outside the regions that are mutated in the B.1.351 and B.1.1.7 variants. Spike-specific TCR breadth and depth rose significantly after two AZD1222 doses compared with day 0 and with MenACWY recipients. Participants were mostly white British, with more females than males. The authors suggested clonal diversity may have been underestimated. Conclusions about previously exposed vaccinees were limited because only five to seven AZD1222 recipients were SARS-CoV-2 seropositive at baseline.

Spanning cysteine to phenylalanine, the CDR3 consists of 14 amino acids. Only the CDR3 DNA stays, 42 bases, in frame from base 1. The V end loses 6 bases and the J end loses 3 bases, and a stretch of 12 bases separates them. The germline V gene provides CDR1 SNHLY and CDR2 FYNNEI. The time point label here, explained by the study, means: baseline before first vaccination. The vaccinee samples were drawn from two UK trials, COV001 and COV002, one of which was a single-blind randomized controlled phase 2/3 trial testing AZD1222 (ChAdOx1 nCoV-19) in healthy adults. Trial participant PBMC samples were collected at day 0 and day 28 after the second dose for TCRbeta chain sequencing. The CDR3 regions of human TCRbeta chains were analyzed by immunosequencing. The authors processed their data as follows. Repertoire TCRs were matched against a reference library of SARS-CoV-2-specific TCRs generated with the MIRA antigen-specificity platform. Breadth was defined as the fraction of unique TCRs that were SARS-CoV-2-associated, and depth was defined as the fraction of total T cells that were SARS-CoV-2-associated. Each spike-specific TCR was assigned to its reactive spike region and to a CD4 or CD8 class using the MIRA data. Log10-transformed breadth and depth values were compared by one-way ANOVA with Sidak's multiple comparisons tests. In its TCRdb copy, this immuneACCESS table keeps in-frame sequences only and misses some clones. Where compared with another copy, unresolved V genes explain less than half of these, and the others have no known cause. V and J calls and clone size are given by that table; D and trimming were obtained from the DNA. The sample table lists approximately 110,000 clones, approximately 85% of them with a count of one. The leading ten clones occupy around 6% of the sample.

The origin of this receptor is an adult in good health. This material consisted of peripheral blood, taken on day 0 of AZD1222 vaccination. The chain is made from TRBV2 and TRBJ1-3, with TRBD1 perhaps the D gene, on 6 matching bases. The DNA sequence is TGTGCCAGCAGCGAACACAGGGTTGGAAACACCATATATTTT. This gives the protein CASSEHRVGNTIYF. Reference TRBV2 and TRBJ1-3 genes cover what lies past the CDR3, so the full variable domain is EPEVTQTPSHQVTQMGQEVILRCVPISNHLYFYWYRQILGQKVEFLVSFYNNEISEKSEIFDDQFSVERPDGSNFTLKIRSTKLEDSAMYFCASSEHRVGNTIYFGEGSWLTVV.